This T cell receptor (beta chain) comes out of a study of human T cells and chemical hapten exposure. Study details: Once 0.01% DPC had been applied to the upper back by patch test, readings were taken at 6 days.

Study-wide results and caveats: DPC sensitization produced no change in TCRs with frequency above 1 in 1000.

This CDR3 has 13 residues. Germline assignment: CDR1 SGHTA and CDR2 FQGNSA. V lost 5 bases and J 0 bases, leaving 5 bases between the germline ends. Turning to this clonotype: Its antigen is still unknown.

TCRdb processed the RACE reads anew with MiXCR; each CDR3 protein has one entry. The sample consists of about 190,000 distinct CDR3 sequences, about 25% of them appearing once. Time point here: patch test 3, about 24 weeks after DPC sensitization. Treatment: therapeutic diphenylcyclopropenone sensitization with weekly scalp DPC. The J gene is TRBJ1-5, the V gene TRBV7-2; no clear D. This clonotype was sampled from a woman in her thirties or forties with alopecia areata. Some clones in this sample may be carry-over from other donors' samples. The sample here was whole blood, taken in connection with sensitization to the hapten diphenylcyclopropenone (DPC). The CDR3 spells CASSPFSNQPQHF. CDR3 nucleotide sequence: TGTGCCAGCAGCCCCTTTAGCAATCAGCCCCAGCATTTT.